This passage covers 12 T cell receptor beta chains from one sample sequenced in a study of CD8 T cells in ankylosing spondylitis. TCRdb processed the 5' RACE reads anew with MiXCR; each CDR3 protein has one entry. The top ten hold approximately 20% of the sample, which has 220,000 or so distinct CDR3 sequences, roughly 10% seen once. Sequencing was done on a sample of blood, either unsorted or a sorted T cell fraction (not recorded which). These receptors were obtained from a male donor with ankylosing spondylitis or in good health (not recorded which).

V is TRBV7-2 and J is TRBJ2-3; TRBD1 agrees at 9 bases. The germline V gene has CDR1 SGHTA and CDR2 FQGNSA. This CDR3 spans 16 amino acids. V lost 0 bases to trimming and J lost 6 bases; unmatched junction nucleotides: 7. CDR3 protein: CASSLAGTGTGDTQYF. Written as DNA, the CDR3 is TGTGCCAGCAGCTTAGCCGGGACAGGGACCGGGGATACGCAGTATTTT.

Many counts were recorded for this clonotype. V usage is TRBV27 and J usage is TRBJ2-1; 9 bases fit TRBD2. The trim removed 6 bases at V and 8 bases at J, leaving 11 bases unmatched. CDR1 and CDR2 (germline): MNHEY, SMNVEV (reference sequence). CDR3 length equals 15 residues. The CDR3 DNA is TGTGCCAGCAGGGAGTTGGGTAGCGGGGGAGATGAGCAGTTCTTC. It specifies CASRELGSGGDEQFF.

At least ten counts were recorded for this clonotype. CDR3 amino acids: CATSRKGSNQPQHF. In DNA, the CDR3 is TGTGCCACCAGCAGGAAGGGGAGCAATCAGCCCCAGCATTTT. This chain connects TRBV15 to TRBJ1-5, with a weak D call TRBD1 (5 bases). The CDR3 has 14 amino acids. Trimming removed 3 bases from V and 1 base from J, with 7 bases in between. CDR1 and CDR2 (germline): LNHNV, YYDKDF (reference sequence).

This clonotype occurred many times. V is TRBV20-1 and J is TRBJ1-2; 7 positions match TRBD1. This CDR3 region has 14 residues. Germline CDR1 is DFQATT and CDR2 is SNEGSKA (reference sequence). V was clipped by 0 bases and J by 8 bases; unmatched bases: 9. This chain's CDR3 is CSARDSDRSGGYTF. The CDR3 bases are TGCAGTGCTAGAGATTCGGACAGGAGCGGCGGCTACACCTTC.

The J gene is TRBJ2-5, the V gene TRBV7-6; TRBD1 aligns across 7 bases. The CDR3 totals 13 residues. The trim removed 6 bases at V and 6 bases at J, leaving 7 bases unmatched. Germline values: CDR1 SGHVS, CDR2 FNYEAQ. CDR3 region: CASRQGQEKTQYF. The CDR3 nucleotides are TGTGCCAGCAGACAAGGACAGGAAAAGACCCAGTACTTC.

About this clonotype: This sequence may be a read error, since a much larger clone differs from it by one base. CDR3 in amino acids: CASSPARTGGTYGDTF. The CDR3 nucleotides are TGTGCCAGCAGTCCCGCCAGGACGGGGGGGACCTATGGCGACACCTTC. This chain joins TRBV28 and TRBJ1-2, with D maybe TRBD1 (5 bases). The CDR3 contains 16 residues. From germline, CDR1 is MDHEN and CDR2 SYDVKM.

This clonotype was seen repeatedly, ten times or more. This chain connects TRBV20-1 to TRBJ2-3; tentatively, D is TRBD1 or TRBD2 (6 bases each). Trimming removed 5 bases from V and 2 bases from J, with 14 bases in between. The length of the CDR3 is 14 residues. The germline CDR1 and CDR2 sequences are DFQATT and SNEGSKA (reference sequence). The CDR3 DNA is TGCAGTGCTGCCGGGGGCGCTAACACAGATACGCAGTATTTT. Translated: CSAAGGANTDTQYF.

In this sample, this clonotype turned up many times. This chain uses TRBV28 with TRBJ1-4, with 7 bases lining up with TRBD1. With 7 bases clipped from V and 5 bases from J, the junction kept 7 bases outside the gene matches. Germline-derived CDR1 and CDR2 are MDHEN and SYDVKM. The CDR3 totals 14 residues. The CDR3 reads CASNLGGQNEKLFF. In DNA, the CDR3 is TGTGCCAGCAACCTTGGGGGACAGAATGAAAAACTGTTTTTT.

The rearrangement joins TRBV5-1 to TRBJ2-1; 11 bases are shared with TRBD2. V shed 4 bases, J shed 10 bases, and the junction held 10 bases outside the gene matches. The germline V gene has CDR1 SGHRS and CDR2 YFSETQ. The CDR3 has 15 amino acids. CDR3 sequence: CASSLGGSGGEEQFF. In nucleotides, the CDR3 is TGCGCCAGCAGCCTAGGCGGTAGCGGGGGGGAAGAGCAGTTCTTC. The whole variable domain, remainder taken from reference TRBV5-1 and TRBJ2-1, is KAGVTQTPRYLIKTRGQQVTLSCSPISGHRSVSWYQQTPGQGLQFLFEYFSETQRNKGNFPGRFSGRQFSNSRSEMNVSTLELGDSALYLCASSLGGSGGEEQFFGPGTRLTVL.

In this sample, this clonotype turned up many times. V gene TRBV7-9 combines with J gene TRBJ1-6; D unresolved. The CDR3 is made up of 14 amino acids. The germline CDR1 and CDR2 sequences are SEHNR and FQNEAQ (reference sequence). Trimming cost V 1 base and J 8 bases, with 9 bases left between them. The CDR3 region has the DNA TGTGCCAGCAGCTTAGGTCAGCGGGATTCACCCCTCCACTTT. Amino acids: CASSLGQRDSPLHF.

V and J are TRBV3-1 and TRBJ2-7; 10 bases map to TRBD2. Germline CDR1 reads LGHDT; CDR2 reads YNNKEL (reference sequence). V shed 4 bases, J shed 2 bases, and the junction held 2 bases outside the gene matches. The CDR3 loop spans 14 amino acids. The CDR3 region is CASSPSGGPYEQYF. The CDR3 DNA is TGTGCCAGCAGCCCTAGCGGGGGCCCCTACGAGCAGTACTTC.

The V call is TRBV5-1, the J call TRBJ1-2; TRBD1 is a possible D gene (5 bases). CDR3 length: 13 amino acids. Trimming took off 2 bases at V and 4 bases at J, with 9 bases between the two ends. Germline V gives CDR1 SGHRS, CDR2 YFSETQ. The CDR3 sequence is CASSFWGSYGYTF. Written as DNA, the CDR3 is TGCGCCAGCAGCTTCTGGGGGTCCTATGGCTACACCTTC.